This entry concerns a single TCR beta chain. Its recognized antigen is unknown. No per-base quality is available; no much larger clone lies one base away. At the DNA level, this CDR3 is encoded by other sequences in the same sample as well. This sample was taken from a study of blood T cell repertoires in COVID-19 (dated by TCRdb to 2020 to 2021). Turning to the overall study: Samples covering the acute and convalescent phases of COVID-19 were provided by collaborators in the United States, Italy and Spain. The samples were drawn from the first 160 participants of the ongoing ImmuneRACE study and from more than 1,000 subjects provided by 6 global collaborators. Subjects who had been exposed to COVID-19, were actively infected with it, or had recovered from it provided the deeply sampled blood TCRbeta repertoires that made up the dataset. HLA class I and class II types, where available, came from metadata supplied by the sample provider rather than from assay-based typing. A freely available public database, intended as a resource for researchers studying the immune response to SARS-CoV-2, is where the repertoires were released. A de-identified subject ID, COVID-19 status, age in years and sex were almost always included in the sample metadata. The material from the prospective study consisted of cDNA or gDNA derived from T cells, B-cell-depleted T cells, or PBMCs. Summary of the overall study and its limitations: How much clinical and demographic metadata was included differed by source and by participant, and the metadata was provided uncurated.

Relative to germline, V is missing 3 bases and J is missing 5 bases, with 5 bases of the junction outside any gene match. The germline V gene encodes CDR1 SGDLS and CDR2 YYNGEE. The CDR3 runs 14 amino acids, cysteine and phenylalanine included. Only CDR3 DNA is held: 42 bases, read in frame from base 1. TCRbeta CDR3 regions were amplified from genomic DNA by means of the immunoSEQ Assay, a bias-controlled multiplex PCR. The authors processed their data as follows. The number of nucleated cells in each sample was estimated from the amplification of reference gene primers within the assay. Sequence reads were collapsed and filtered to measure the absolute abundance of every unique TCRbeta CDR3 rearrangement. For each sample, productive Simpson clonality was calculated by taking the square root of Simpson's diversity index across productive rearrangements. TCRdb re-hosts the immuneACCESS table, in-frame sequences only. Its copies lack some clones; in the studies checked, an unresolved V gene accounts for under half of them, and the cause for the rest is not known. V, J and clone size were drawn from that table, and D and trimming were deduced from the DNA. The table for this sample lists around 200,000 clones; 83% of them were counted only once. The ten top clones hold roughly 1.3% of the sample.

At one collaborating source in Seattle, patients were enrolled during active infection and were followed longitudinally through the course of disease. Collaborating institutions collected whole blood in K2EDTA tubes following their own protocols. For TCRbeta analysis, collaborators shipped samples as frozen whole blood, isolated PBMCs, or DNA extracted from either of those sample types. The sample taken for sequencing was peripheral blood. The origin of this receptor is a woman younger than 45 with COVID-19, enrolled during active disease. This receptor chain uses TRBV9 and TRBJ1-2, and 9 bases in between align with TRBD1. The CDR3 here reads CASSAGQGVYGYTF. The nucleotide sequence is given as TGTGCCAGCAGCGCGGGACAGGGAGTATATGGCTACACCTTC.